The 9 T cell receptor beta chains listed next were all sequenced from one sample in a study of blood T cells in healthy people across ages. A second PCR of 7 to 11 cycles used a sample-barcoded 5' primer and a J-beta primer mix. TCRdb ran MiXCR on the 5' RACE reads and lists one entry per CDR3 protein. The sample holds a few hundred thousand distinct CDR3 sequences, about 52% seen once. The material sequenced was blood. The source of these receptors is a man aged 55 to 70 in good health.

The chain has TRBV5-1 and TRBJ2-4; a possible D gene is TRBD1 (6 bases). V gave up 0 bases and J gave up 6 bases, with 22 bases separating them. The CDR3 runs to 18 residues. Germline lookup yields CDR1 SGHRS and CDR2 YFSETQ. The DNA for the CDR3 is TGCGCCAGCAGCTTGGGGGGCAAACAGGGATTGAAAAGAAACATTCAGTACTTC. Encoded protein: CASSLGGKQGLKRNIQYF.

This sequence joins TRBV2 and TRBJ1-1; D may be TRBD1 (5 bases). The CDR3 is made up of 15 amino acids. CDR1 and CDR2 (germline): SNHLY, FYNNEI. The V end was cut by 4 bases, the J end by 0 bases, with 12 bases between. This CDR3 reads CASSAPGPLNTEAFF. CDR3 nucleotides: TGTGCCAGCAGTGCCCCGGGACCGCTGAACACTGAAGCTTTCTTT.

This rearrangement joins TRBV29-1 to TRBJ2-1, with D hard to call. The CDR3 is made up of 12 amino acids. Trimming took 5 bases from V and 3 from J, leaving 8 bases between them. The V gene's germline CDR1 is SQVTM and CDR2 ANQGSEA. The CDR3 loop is CSVLESYNEQFF. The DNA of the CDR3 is TGCAGCGTTCTGGAGAGCTACAATGAGCAGTTCTTC.

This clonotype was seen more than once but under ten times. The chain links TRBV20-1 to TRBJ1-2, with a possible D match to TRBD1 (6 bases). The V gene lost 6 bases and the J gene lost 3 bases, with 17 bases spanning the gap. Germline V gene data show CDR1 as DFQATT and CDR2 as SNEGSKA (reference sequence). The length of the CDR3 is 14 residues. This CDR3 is CSAPGEGEDYGYTF. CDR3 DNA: TGCAGTGCCCCAGGGGAGGGGGAGGACTATGGCTACACCTTC.

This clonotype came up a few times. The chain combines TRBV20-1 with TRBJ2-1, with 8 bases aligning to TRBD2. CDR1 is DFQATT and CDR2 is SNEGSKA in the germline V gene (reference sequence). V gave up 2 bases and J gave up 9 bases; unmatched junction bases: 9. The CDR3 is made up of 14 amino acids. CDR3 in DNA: TGCAGTGCTAGACACCCGGGACTAGGGTTTGAGCAGTTCTTC. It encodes CSARHPGLGFEQFF.

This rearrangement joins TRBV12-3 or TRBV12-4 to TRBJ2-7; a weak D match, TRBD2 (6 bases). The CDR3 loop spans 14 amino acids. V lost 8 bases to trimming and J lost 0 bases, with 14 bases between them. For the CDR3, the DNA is TGTGCCAGCGGGCATAGCGGATCCTCCTACGAGCAGTACTTC. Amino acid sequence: CASGHSGSSYEQYF.

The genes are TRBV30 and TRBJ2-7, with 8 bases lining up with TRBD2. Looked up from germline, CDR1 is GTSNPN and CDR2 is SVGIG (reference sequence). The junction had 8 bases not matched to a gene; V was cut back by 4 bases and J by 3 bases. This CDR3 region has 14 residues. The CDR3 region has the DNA TGTGCCTGGACCAAGGGCGGGGGGCGCTACGAGCAGTACTTC. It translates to CAWTKGGGRYEQYF.

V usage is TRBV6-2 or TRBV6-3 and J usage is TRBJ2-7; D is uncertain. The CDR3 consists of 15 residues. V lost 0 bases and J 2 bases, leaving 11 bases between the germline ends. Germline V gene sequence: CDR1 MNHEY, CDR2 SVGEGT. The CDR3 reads CASSYSNVGTYEQYF. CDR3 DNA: TGTGCCAGCAGTTACTCGAATGTCGGAACCTACGAGCAGTACTTC.

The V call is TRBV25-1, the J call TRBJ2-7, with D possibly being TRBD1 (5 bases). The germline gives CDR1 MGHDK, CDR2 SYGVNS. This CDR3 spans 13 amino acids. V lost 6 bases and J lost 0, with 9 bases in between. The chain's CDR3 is CASRAQGSYEQYF. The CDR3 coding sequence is TGTGCCAGCAGGGCCCAGGGCTCCTACGAGCAGTACTTC.